These 23 T cell receptor beta chains were sequenced from one sample in a study of T-cell memory formation after mild COVID-19. Each CDR3 protein gets one entry after TCRdb re-called the 5' RACE reads with MiXCR. Of 270,000 or so distinct CDR3 sequences listed, 15% to 20% are singletons. Sequencing was carried out using PBMCs or a T cell subset sorted from them (not recorded which). The receptors were gathered from a man aged 18 to 29 who had mild COVID-19 (a few samples of this study predate the infection). Cell type and time point are not known.

This clonotype was found a few times. The rearrangement joins TRBV4-1 to TRBJ2-1; 10 bases fit TRBD2. Trimming cost V 5 bases and J 5 bases; bases outside gene matches: 6. CDR3 size: 15 residues. Per the germline V gene, CDR1 is MGHRA and CDR2 is YSYEKL. The CDR3: CASSTGAGGHNEQFF. The CDR3 coding sequence is TGCGCCAGCAGCACTGGAGCGGGGGGGCACAATGAGCAGTTCTTC.

This chain links TRBV6-1 with TRBJ1-1; TRBD1 aligns across 12 bases. The CDR3 is made up of 16 amino acids. Trimming cost V 6 bases and J 1 base; bases outside gene matches: 6. Germline CDR1 MNHNS, CDR2 SASEGT. The CDR3 DNA is TGTGCCAGCAGGCGGGGGACAGGGGGCCCGAACACTGAAGCTTTCTTT. As protein: CASRRGTGGPNTEAFF.

The chain has TRBV10-3 and TRBJ2-2; D is possibly TRBD1 (5 bases). Per germline, CDR1 ENHRY and CDR2 SYGVKD. This CDR3 spans 15 amino acids. V lost 11 bases and J lost 0, with 16 bases in between. The CDR3 sequence: CASKAATANTGELFF. CDR3 in DNA: TGTGCCTCGAAAGCCGCGACAGCGAACACCGGGGAGCTGTTTTTT.

V gene TRBV19 combines with J gene TRBJ2-6; D might be TRBD1 or TRBD2, each matching 6 bases. The V end was cut by 3 bases, the J end by 0 bases, with 18 bases between. This CDR3 region has 19 residues. Germline-derived CDR1 and CDR2 are LNHDA and SQIVND (reference sequence). CDR3 DNA: TGTGCCAGTAGTATGATATCGCAGGGGACTTACTCTGGGGCCAACGTCCTGACTTTC. Translation gives CASSMISQGTYSGANVLTF.

CDR3 sequence (DNA): TGTGCCAGCACTGCCGGGACTAGTAGTAGAGCCGGGGAGCTGTTTTTT. It specifies CASTAGTSSRAGELFF. The chain uses TRBV6-2 or TRBV6-3 and TRBJ2-2, with TRBD2 matching 8 bases. J was trimmed by 6 bases and V by 7 bases; bases with no gene match: 13. Germline CDR1 reads MNHEY; CDR2 reads SVGEGT. This CDR3 is 16 amino acids long.

This sequence joins TRBV7-8 and TRBJ2-1; D may be TRBD2 (5 bases). The CDR3 extends over 13 amino acids. Trimming removed 4 bases from V and 5 bases from J, with 9 bases in between. From germline, CDR1 is SGHVS and CDR2 FQNEAQ. CDR3 amino acids: CASSSLVHNEQFF. The CDR3 DNA reads TGTGCCAGCAGCTCACTAGTACACAATGAGCAGTTCTTC.

This chain links TRBV15 with TRBJ2-1, with TRBD2 matching 8 bases. This CDR3 is built from 16 residues. The germline gives CDR1 LNHNV, CDR2 YYDKDF (reference sequence). Trimming removed 1 base from V and 4 bases from J; junction bases left unmatched: 6. CDR3 sequence reads: CATSRVRASGYNEQFF. CDR3 nucleotide sequence: TGTGCCACCAGCAGAGTCAGGGCTAGCGGGTACAATGAGCAGTTCTTC.

This clonotype was detected only a few times. The chain employs TRBV15 and TRBJ2-5; tentatively, D is TRBD2 (5 bases). The CDR3 is 15 amino acids. Trimming took off 0 bases at V and 2 bases at J, with 10 bases between the two ends. Germline lookup yields CDR1 LNHNV and CDR2 YYDKDF (reference sequence). The CDR3 DNA sequence: TGTGCCACCAGCAGAGATCTTGGGGAGCAAGAGACCCAGTACTTC. Amino acids: CATSRDLGEQETQYF.

The V gene is TRBV4-3, the J gene TRBJ1-3; D not certain. This CDR3 has 17 amino acids. Germline loops: CDR1 LGHNA, CDR2 YSLEER. The V end lost 0 bases, the J end lost 0 bases, and 12 bases lay between the germline ends. As DNA, the CDR3 is TGCGCCAGCAGCCAAGACTTCGGGGTTAGCTCTGGAAACACCATATATTTT. It specifies CASSQDFGVSSGNTIYF.

J is TRBJ1-4 and V is TRBV4-2; D is ambiguous. The CDR3 has 14 amino acids. Trimming removed 3 bases from V and 7 bases from J, with 12 bases in between. In germline, CDR1 is LGHNA, CDR2 YNFKEQ. CDR3 protein: CASSHRFRGEKLFF. CDR3 sequence (DNA): TGTGCCAGCAGCCACCGGTTCCGAGGTGAAAAACTGTTTTTT.

This clonotype was seen a few times. V usage is TRBV12-3 or TRBV12-4 and J usage is TRBJ1-1; 8 bases are shared with TRBD1. The J segment lost 4 bases and the V segment lost 1 base, leaving 11 bases of the junction unmatched. The CDR3 sequence is 17 residues long. This chain's CDR3 is CASSLGNTGTGGTEAFF. The CDR3 nucleotides read TGTGCCAGCAGTTTAGGAAATACGGGGACAGGCGGCACTGAAGCTTTCTTT.

This clonotype was counted between two and nine times. The V and J genes are TRBV12-3 or TRBV12-4 and TRBJ1-1, with a weak D call TRBD1 (5 bases). V was pared by 5 bases and J by 3 bases, with 10 bases between. CDR3 length: 13 residues. The CDR3 region has the DNA TGTGCCAGCAGTCAGGGTTATCACACTGAAGCTTTCTTT. Amino acids: CASSQGYHTEAFF.

The V and J genes are TRBV29-1 and TRBJ1-3; D is ambiguous. This CDR3 has 12 residues. The V gene lost 7 bases and the J gene lost 0 bases, with 7 bases spanning the gap. Germline V gene lookup returns CDR1 SQVTM and CDR2 ANQGSEA. The CDR3 DNA sequence: TGCAGCGCCCACAGCTCTGGAAACACCATATATTTT. As protein: CSAHSSGNTIYF. Full variable domain (outside the CDR3, taken from reference TRBV29-1 and TRBJ1-3): SAVISQKPSRDICQRGTSLTIQCQVDSQVTMMFWYRQQPGQSLTLIATANQGSEATYESGFVIDKFPISRPNLTFSTLTVSNMSPEDSSIYLCSAHSSGNTIYFGEGSWLTVV.

The rearrangement joins TRBV7-9 to TRBJ1-5; TRBD1 matches at 7 bases. Trimming cost V 4 bases and J 6 bases; bases outside gene matches: 6. The CDR3 is 14 residues long. Germline CDR1 and CDR2: SEHNR and FQNEAQ (reference sequence). The CDR3: CASSSGQVGQPQHF. CDR3 coding DNA: TGTGCCAGCAGCTCTGGACAGGTCGGTCAGCCCCAGCATTTT.

The J gene is TRBJ2-3, the V gene TRBV10-1; 8 positions match TRBD1. Looked up from germline, CDR1 is WNHNN and CDR2 is SYGVQD (reference sequence). The CDR3 consists of 14 residues. The V gene end was trimmed by 6 bases and the J gene end by 7 bases; junction bases not matched to a gene: 9. This CDR3 is CASSRDRIGHTQYF. The CDR3, as DNA: TGCGCCAGCAGCCGGGACAGGATCGGCCATACGCAGTATTTT.

This clonotype was observed a handful of times. The chain has TRBV4-2 and TRBJ2-3; 8 bases are shared with TRBD1. The CDR3 has 14 amino acids. The germline V gene has CDR1 LGHNA and CDR2 YNFKEQ. V shed 6 bases, J shed 2 bases, and the junction held 4 bases outside the gene matches. CDR3 loop: CASRRQGFTDTQYF. The CDR3 coding sequence is TGTGCCAGCAGGAGACAGGGGTTCACAGATACGCAGTATTTT.

This chain links TRBV20-1 with TRBJ2-7; D is possibly TRBD2 (6 bases). V lost 6 bases, J lost 2 bases, and 14 bases lay in between. CDR1 is DFQATT and CDR2 is SNEGSKA in the germline V gene (reference sequence). The length of the CDR3 is 13 residues. The chain's CDR3 is CSAAGPGTYEQYV. In DNA form, the CDR3 reads TGCAGTGCCGCGGGACCAGGAACCTACGAGCAGTACGTC.

The chain couples TRBV6-2 or TRBV6-3 to TRBJ2-7, with 10 positions matching TRBD1. The V segment lost 6 bases and the J segment 5 bases; nucleotides outside the gene matches: 7. The CDR3 has 14 residues. CDR1 MNHEY and CDR2 SVGEGT come from the germline V gene. CDR3 residues: CASSRRTGGNEQYV. CDR3 coding DNA: TGTGCCAGCAGCCGACGGACAGGGGGAAACGAGCAGTACGTC.

In its sample, this clonotype was seen a few times. DNA for the CDR3: TGCAGTGCTAGAGCCCCCCGCCAGGGCGTAATGCCCCTCCACTTT. This codes for CSARAPRQGVMPLHF. This chain connects TRBV20-1 to TRBJ1-6; D is possibly TRBD1 (5 bases). Trimming stripped 1 base from V and 13 bases from J, with 20 bases between. CDR1 is DFQATT and CDR2 is SNEGSKA in the germline V gene (reference sequence). CDR3 length: 15 amino acids.

The table lists this clonotype with many counts. V is TRBV5-1 and J is TRBJ2-3; 9 bases line up with TRBD2. The CDR3 length is 16 residues. Germline CDR1 and CDR2: SGHRS and YFSETQ. V lost 0 bases and J lost 6; bases outside the gene matches: 8. The CDR3 region is CASSLALAGAGDTQYF. The CDR3 coding sequence is TGCGCCAGCAGCTTGGCACTAGCGGGCGCGGGGGATACGCAGTATTTT.

The V call is TRBV4-2, the J call TRBJ2-5; D possibly corresponds to TRBD1 (6 bases). Germline CDR1 and CDR2: LGHNA and YNFKEQ. Between the trimmed V and J ends, which lost 4 bases and 2 bases, there was a span of 11 bases. The CDR3 spans 14 residues. The CDR3 is CASSPQGKQETQYF. CDR3 bases: TGTGCCAGCAGCCCGCAGGGGAAGCAAGAGACCCAGTACTTC.

The gene calls are TRBV6-2 or TRBV6-3 and TRBJ2-6; 7 bases are a match to TRBD1. The CDR3 loop spans 16 amino acids. The germline V gene has CDR1 MNHEY and CDR2 SVGEGT. V trimming: 6 bases; J trimming: 0 bases; junction bases outside the gene matches: 5. The CDR3 reads CASRKGQISGANVLTF. For the CDR3, the DNA is TGTGCCAGCAGAAAGGGACAGATCTCTGGGGCCAACGTCCTGACTTTC.

A few counts support this clonotype. The chain has TRBV5-1 and TRBJ2-5; D unclear. The V gene's germline CDR1 is SGHRS and CDR2 YFSETQ. V was pared by 4 bases and J by 5 bases, with 15 bases between. The CDR3 has 14 amino acids. The CDR3 region has the DNA TGCGCCAGCAGCCTCTATCGCTTAACGGAGACCCAGTACTTC. Translated: CASSLYRLTETQYF.